This T cell receptor beta chain came from a study of CD8 T cells in ankylosing spondylitis. This clonotype was seen only a few times. TCRdb re-derived calls from the 5' RACE reads in MiXCR, one entry per CDR3 protein. The sample lists hundreds of thousands of distinct CDR3 sequences; around 21% were seen once. In germline, CDR1 is DFQATT, CDR2 SNEGSKA (reference sequence). CDR3 length: 12 amino acids. This receptor was taken from a female donor with ankylosing spondylitis or in good health (not recorded which). The specimen sequenced was blood, either unsorted or a sorted T cell fraction (not recorded which). This sequence joins TRBV20-1 and TRBJ2-5, with D uncertain. DNA for the CDR3: TGCAGCCCTTGGGTGACGGGAGAGACCCAGTACTTC. Encoded protein: CSPWVTGETQYF.